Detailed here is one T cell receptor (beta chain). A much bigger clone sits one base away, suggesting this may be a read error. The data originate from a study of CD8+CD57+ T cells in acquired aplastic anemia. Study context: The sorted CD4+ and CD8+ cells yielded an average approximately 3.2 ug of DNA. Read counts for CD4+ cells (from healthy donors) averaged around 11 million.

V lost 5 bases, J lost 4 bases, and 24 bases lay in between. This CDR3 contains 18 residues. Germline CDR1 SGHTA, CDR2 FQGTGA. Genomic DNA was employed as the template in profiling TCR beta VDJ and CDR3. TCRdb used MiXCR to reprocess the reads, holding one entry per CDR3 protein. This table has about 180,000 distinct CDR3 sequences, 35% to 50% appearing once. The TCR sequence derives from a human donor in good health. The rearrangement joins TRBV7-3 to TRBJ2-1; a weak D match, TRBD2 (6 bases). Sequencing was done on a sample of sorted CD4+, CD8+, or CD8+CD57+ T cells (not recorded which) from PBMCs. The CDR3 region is CASSPSPGLTGSYNEQFF. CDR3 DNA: TGTGCCAGCAGCCCTAGCCCCGGACTAACGGGATCTTACAATGAGCAGTTCTTC.